This record looks at one T cell receptor beta chain sequence and its context. Its antigen is currently unknown. The length of the CDR3 is 13 residues. V shed 5 bases and J shed 6 bases, with 17 bases lying between them. Germline V gene sequence: CDR1 SQVTM, CDR2 ANQGSEA. TCRdb fed the 5' RACE reads into MiXCR, producing one record per CDR3 protein. This sample has about 250,000 distinct CDR3 sequences, with more than 20% found just once. This record belongs to a study of CD8 T cells in ankylosing spondylitis. Overall study results and limits: Significant enrichment of disease-linked clones was reported in matched ankylosing spondylitis synovial fluid. In reactive arthritis synovial fluid and blood, some motif variants had been reported before.

The TCR was taken from a male donor with ankylosing spondylitis or in good health (not recorded which). V is TRBV29-1 and J is TRBJ2-7; D may be TRBD2 (6 bases). Sequenced sample: blood, either unsorted or a sorted T cell fraction (not recorded which). In nucleotides, the CDR3 is TGCAGCGTTCGGGACTGGTTAGGAGGCGAGCAGTACTTC. Its translation: CSVRDWLGGEQYF.